Listed below are T cell receptor beta chains from one sample, sequenced in a study of identical twins. TCRdb recomputed calls from the 5' RACE reads with MiXCR, one row per CDR3 protein. The table lists around 1.7 million distinct CDR3 sequences, 25% to 35% of them singletons. The sample was cord blood. These receptors originate from a newborn girl in good health. CDR3s include the opening cysteine and the closing phenylalanine or tryptophan. The D gene is left open where the match is weak. Size is stated for part of the rows, as once, few or many counts, or as a class when the clone is expanded.

J,V,D,size,DNA,CDR3
TRBJ1-6,TRBV24-1,NA,few,TGTGCCACCAGTGATTCTCCCGTGAATTCACCCCTCCACTTT,CATSDSPVNSPLHF
TRBJ2-7,TRBV12-3/TRBV12-4,TRBD2,NA,TGTGCCATCAGTTCGAGCGGGAACTCCTACGAGCAGTACTTC,CAISSSGNSYEQYF
TRBJ2-3,TRBV6-6,NA,few,TGTACCAGCAAAGGCGACCCGAACACAGATACGCAGTATTTT,CTSKGDPNTDTQYF
TRBJ2-7,TRBV20-1,TRBD2,NA,TGCAGTGCTAGAGGGACTAGCGGGGGCTGGGAGCAGTACTTC,CSARGTSGGWEQYF
TRBJ1-2,TRBV20-1,TRBD1,NA,TGCAGTGCTAGAAGCCCGGACAGGGGGCTTATTAACTATGGCTACACCTTC,CSARSPDRGLINYGYTF
TRBJ2-3,TRBV4-2,NA,many,TGTGCCAGCAGCCAAACTATCACCGGGGGACCCACAGATACGCAGTATTTT,CASSQTITGGPTDTQYF
TRBJ2-7,TRBV10-2,TRBD1,NA,TGCGCCAGCACCCAGGGGGTTCTCTACGAGCAGTACTTC,CASTQGVLYEQYF
TRBJ2-3,TRBV4-1,NA,many,TGTGCCAGCAGTCGGTTTAGCACAGATACGCAGTATTTT,CASSRFSTDTQYF
TRBJ1-2,TRBV29-1,NA,few,TGCAGCGTTGGGTCCGGAGAGTTAGCCTATGGCTACACCTTC,CSVGSGELAYGYTF
TRBJ2-4,TRBV7-9,TRBD2,NA,TGTGCCAGCAGCTCCCAGACTAGCGGGAGGGGGCTAGCCAAAAACATTCAGTACTTC,CASSSQTSGRGLAKNIQYF
TRBJ2-7,TRBV29-1,NA,many,TGCAGCGTCAGCCGAGGTTACGAGCAGTACTTC,CSVSRGYEQYF
TRBJ2-3,TRBV4-2,NA,few,TGTGCCAGCAGCCAAACACTGCGGGCCACAGATACGCAGTATTTT,CASSQTLRATDTQYF
TRBJ2-1,TRBV9,NA,NA,TGTGCCAGCAGCGTAGGGGGGGGGATGACAGGGTACAATGAGCAGTTCTTC,CASSVGGGMTGYNEQFF